The 5 T cell receptor beta chains below all came from one sample that was sequenced in a study of T cells after posttransplantation cyclophosphamide. TCRdb's copy holds only in-frame clones and misses some; the assay was immunoSEQ multiplex PCR. The table shows around 3,900 clones, with around 80% occurring only once. Treatment was busulfan-fludarabine conditioning, a marrow graft, and cyclophosphamide on days +3 and +4. The sequencing here drew on CD4+ T cells sorted from blood, taken just over 240 days after a stem cell transplant with posttransplant cyclophosphamide. Receptor source: a male patient aged 25-45 years who received an allogeneic stem cell transplant from a related donor, was CMV-positive, and had no GVHD. Some T cells may have come from the graft donor.

The chain combines TRBV25-1 with TRBJ2-2; 7 bases agree with TRBD1. Germline CDR1 is MGHDK and CDR2 is SYGVNS. The CDR3 has 16 residues. After removal of 4 bases from V and 2 bases from J, the junction contained 7 bases not matched to a gene. CDR3 DNA sequence: TGTGCCAGCAGTGGGGCCGGGACAGTCAACACCGGGGAGCTGTTTTTT. Its translation: CASSGAGTVNTGELFF.

The table lists this clone with a few counts. This chain links TRBV7-6 with TRBJ2-2; TRBD2 is a possible D gene (6 bases). The CDR3 consists of 17 residues. Trimming removed 1 base at V and 0 bases at J, with 12 bases between. Germline CDR1 SGHVS, CDR2 FNYEAQ. CDR3 bases: TGTGCCAGCAGCTTAGTTGGAGCGGGCGCGAACACCGGGGAGCTGTTTTTT. It is translated as CASSLVGAGANTGELFF.

The CDR3, as DNA: TGTGCCAGCAGCGCCGACAGGGGCGGCACCGGGGAGCTGTTTTTT. Translating it yields CASSADRGGTGELFF. The chain has TRBV7-3 and TRBJ2-2; TRBD1 agrees at 8 bases. CDR1 is SGHTA, CDR2 FQGTGA, per germline. V trimming: 5 bases; J trimming: 4 bases; junction bases outside the gene matches: 6. The CDR3 runs 15 residues.

This chain connects TRBV27 to TRBJ1-3; weak D call: TRBD1 (5 bases). This CDR3 is built from 15 residues. Looked up from germline, CDR1 is MNHEY and CDR2 is SMNVEV (reference sequence). Deletions cut 6 bases from V and 0 bases from J, with 12 bases between. CDR3 residues: CASSRGGSSGNTIYF. The CDR3 nucleotides read TGTGCCAGCAGCCGCGGGGGAAGCTCTGGAAACACCATATATTTT.

The chain recombines TRBV6-5 with TRBJ2-3; TRBD2 aligns across 7 bases. After removal of 7 bases from V and 1 base from J, the junction contained 5 bases not matched to a gene. CDR1 and CDR2 (germline): MNHEY, SVGAGI. This CDR3 has 14 amino acids. DNA of the CDR3: TGTGCCAGCAAGGCTAGCGGTGGCACAGATACGCAGTATTTT. Translated, it gives CASKASGGTDTQYF.